These 25 T cell receptor beta chains came from one sample sequenced in a study of blood T cells in healthy people across ages. Primed by a sample-barcoded 5' primer and a J-beta primer mix, a second PCR proceeded for about 7 to 11 cycles. TCRdb ran MiXCR on the 5' RACE reads and lists one entry per CDR3 protein. Of 1 million or so distinct CDR3 sequences in the sample, around 45% were seen once. The sequencing input was blood. The source is a woman aged 60 to 75 in good health.

The sample holds a few counts of this clonotype. The chain uses TRBV6-1 and TRBJ2-7, with 7 bases aligning to TRBD2. Germline CDR1 reads MNHNS; CDR2 reads SASEGT. After removal of 11 bases from V and 2 bases from J, the junction contained 6 bases not matched to a gene. There are 12 residues in the CDR3. The CDR3 region has the DNA TGTGCCTCAACCCGGGGGGCCTACGAGCAGTACTTC. This translates into CASTRGAYEQYF.

A few counts support this clonotype. V usage is TRBV20-1 and J usage is TRBJ2-7; 8 nucleotides align to TRBD1. With 2 bases clipped from V and 3 bases from J, the junction kept 9 bases outside the gene matches. Germline CDR1 DFQATT, CDR2 SNEGSKA (reference sequence). CDR3 length equals 15 residues. The CDR3 coding sequence is TGCAGTGCTAGATCGACAGGGGCCGGGCTCTACGAGCAGTACTTC. Its protein product is CSARSTGAGLYEQYF.

This clonotype was counted a few times. The chain joins TRBV6-1 to TRBJ1-1, with a weak D call TRBD1 (6 bases). Germline CDR1 is MNHNS and CDR2 is SASEGT. Deletions cut 6 bases from V and 0 bases from J, with 23 bases between. The CDR3 spans 18 residues. The CDR3 here is CASSPGQPKIGVNTEAFF. The CDR3 DNA follows: TGTGCCAGCAGCCCGGGACAACCTAAAATTGGGGTGAACACTGAAGCTTTCTTT.

This clonotype was found a few times. The V and J genes are TRBV9 and TRBJ2-7; weak D call: TRBD2 (6 bases). The CDR3 is made up of 14 amino acids. The V and J ends lost 3 bases and 4 bases respectively, with 14 bases between them. Germline V lookup: CDR1 SGDLS, CDR2 YYNGEE. The CDR3 here is CASSAGGNLYEQYF. The CDR3 DNA reads TGTGCCAGCAGCGCCGGCGGGAATTTATACGAGCAGTACTTC. The whole variable domain, remainder taken from reference TRBV9 and TRBJ2-7, is DSGVTQTPKHLITATGQRVTLRCSPRSGDLSVYWYQQSLDQGLQFLIQYYNGEERAKGNILERFSAQQFPDLHSELNLSSLELGDSALYFCASSAGGNLYEQYFGPGTRLTVT.

The chain couples TRBV20-1 to TRBJ2-1; tentative D call: TRBD2 (5 bases). This CDR3 is built from 16 residues. Germline CDR1 is DFQATT and CDR2 is SNEGSKA (reference sequence). V lost 0 bases, J lost 0 bases, and 12 bases lay in between. The CDR3 loop reads CSARDLRVSSYNEQFF. The CDR3 nucleotides are TGCAGTGCTAGAGATCTGAGGGTGAGCTCCTACAATGAGCAGTTCTTC.

This clonotype was detected a few times. The CDR3 sequence is CSATRTSGRGGETQFF. The CDR3 coding sequence is TGCAGTGCTACCCGGACTAGCGGGAGGGGAGGAGAGACCCAGTTCTTC. The chain is built from TRBV20-1 and TRBJ2-1; TRBD2 aligns across 15 bases. Germline-derived CDR1 and CDR2 are DFQATT and SNEGSKA (reference sequence). V lost 4 bases and J lost 13; bases outside the gene matches: 14. The CDR3 runs 16 residues.

The J gene is TRBJ1-2, the V gene TRBV7-2; no reliable D call. The CDR3 spans 15 residues. V was clipped by 1 base and J by 3 bases, with 12 bases between them. CDR1 and CDR2 (germline): SGHTA, FQGNSA. CDR3 protein: CASSLEVGGDYGYTF. CDR3 DNA sequence: TGTGCCAGCAGCTTAGAGGTTGGAGGCGACTATGGCTACACCTTC.

The genes are TRBV9 and TRBJ2-7, with 16 bases that match TRBD2. The V and J ends lost 0 bases and 2 bases, in that order; junction bases with no gene match: 23. The germline V gene has CDR1 SGDLS and CDR2 YYNGEE. The length of the CDR3 is 24 residues. The CDR3 here is CASSVGTPGQGGLAGGSFTYEQYF. The DNA of the CDR3 is TGTGCCAGCAGCGTAGGGACACCGGGACAGGGGGGACTAGCGGGAGGGTCCTTCACCTACGAGCAGTACTTC.

In its sample, this clonotype was seen once. The V call is TRBV21-1, the J call TRBJ2-1; the listed D gene, TRBD1, was not tested against the DNA. TRBV21-1 is shown as a pseudogene. The CDR3 extends over 19 amino acids. The CDR3 nucleotides are TGTGCCAGCAGCAAACAGGGGGCGGGCGGGAGGACGTCCTACAATGAGCAGTTCTTC. Translation: CASSKQGAGGRTSYNEQFF.

The V call is TRBV5-1, the J call TRBJ2-1; the match to TRBD2 covers 12 bases. The CDR3 has 15 amino acids. CDR1 and CDR2 (germline): SGHRS, YFSETQ. V dropped 4 bases and J dropped 8; count of bases not matched to a gene: 7. CDR3 sequence: CASSLTSGSGDEQFF. CDR3 nucleotide sequence: TGCGCCAGCAGCCTGACTAGCGGGAGTGGGGATGAGCAGTTCTTC.

The CDR3 loop is CASSLSEGAGSPLHF. The CDR3 nucleotides are TGTGCCAGCAGTCTTTCGGAGGGGGCAGGTTCACCCCTCCACTTT. The chain carries TRBV27 and TRBJ1-6; 7 nucleotides agree with TRBD1. The CDR3 contains 15 residues. CDR1 MNHEY and CDR2 SMNVEV come from the germline V gene (reference sequence). J lost 9 bases, V lost 5 bases, and 10 bases had no gene match.

Only a few counts were recorded for this clonotype. The chain links TRBV24-1 to TRBJ2-2; D gene ambiguous. The germline gives CDR1 KGHDR, CDR2 SFDVKD. Trimming cost V 6 bases and J 2 bases, with 12 bases left between them. The CDR3 consists of 15 residues. CDR3 protein: CATSPTDPNTGELFF. The CDR3 bases are TGTGCCACCAGTCCGACCGACCCTAACACCGGGGAGCTGTTTTTT.

The chain employs TRBV18 and TRBJ2-7; D is ambiguous. Judging by the DNA end, TRBJ2-4 fits better; the J call may be wrong. CDR1 and CDR2 (germline): KGHSH, LQKENI. The CDR3 runs to 16 residues. The DNA of the CDR3 is TGTGCCAGCTCCCCGAGCACCGGGCCGACCGAAGACATTCAGTACTTC. Translating gives CASSPSTGPTEDIQYF.

The chain joins TRBV15 to TRBJ2-1; D is undetermined. Per the germline V gene, CDR1 is LNHNV and CDR2 is YYDKDF (reference sequence). The CDR3 runs to 14 residues. V shed 0 bases and J shed 6 bases, with 9 bases lying between them. Here the CDR3 DNA reads TGTGCCACCAGCAGAGATAGGTTACGCAATGAGCAGTTCTTC. This translates into CATSRDRLRNEQFF.

The chain joins TRBV6-6 to TRBJ2-7; D perhaps matches TRBD1 (6 bases). The CDR3 is 16 amino acids. V shed 5 bases and J shed 7 bases, with 24 bases lying between them. CDR1 is MNHNY, CDR2 SVGAGI, per germline (reference sequence). The CDR3 DNA reads TGTGCCAGCAGTAAAACAGGGTTTTCGTCCTACAATGAGCAGTACTTC. It yields the protein CASSKTGFSSYNEQYF.

The table lists this clonotype with a few counts. The V gene is TRBV5-1, the J gene TRBJ1-1; D remains ambiguous. This CDR3 is built from 14 residues. V lost 4 bases to trimming and J lost 1 base, with 11 bases between them. Germline V CDR1 and CDR2: SGHRS, YFSETQ. The CDR3 DNA is TGCGCCAGCAGCGGCGGCATGTGGAACACTGAAGCTTTCTTT. It is translated as CASSGGMWNTEAFF.

This clonotype was seen a handful of times. V is TRBV3-1 and J is TRBJ2-1; D might be TRBD1 (7 bases). The CDR3 is made up of 16 amino acids. V lost 4 bases and J lost 10, with 23 bases in between. Looked up from germline, CDR1 is LGHDT and CDR2 is YNNKEL (reference sequence). This CDR3 is CASSPGGTEISSEQFF. CDR3 DNA: TGTGCCAGCAGCCCAGGGGGGACAGAAATAAGCTCGGAGCAGTTCTTC.

This clonotype turned up a few times. The CDR3 DNA sequence: TGTGCCAGCAGTCCCGTAGGGAGGGGCCAAGAGACCCAGTACTTC. Translated: CASSPVGRGQETQYF. This chain connects TRBV5-6 to TRBJ2-5, with TRBD2 matching 7 bases. This CDR3 is 15 amino acids long. V shed 5 bases, J shed 1 base, and the junction held 8 bases outside the gene matches. Per germline, CDR1 SGHDT and CDR2 YYEEEE.

This rearrangement joins TRBV4-1 to TRBJ2-5; 11 bases are a match to TRBD2. The J call may be wrong; the DNA end is better matched by TRBJ2-7. The CDR3 is made up of 15 amino acids. Germline V gene sequence: CDR1 MGHRA, CDR2 YSYEKL. The CDR3 DNA is TGCGCCAGCAGACAAATAGCGGGAGGGCCTTACGAGCAGTACTTC. This translates into CASRQIAGGPYEQYF.

This clonotype was recorded at least ten times. This chain connects TRBV7-9 to TRBJ2-3; 12 positions match TRBD2. The germline V gene has CDR1 SEHNR and CDR2 FQNEAQ (reference sequence). There are 16 residues in the CDR3. The V segment lost 4 bases and the J segment 2 bases; nucleotides outside the gene matches: 4. CDR3 nucleotides: TGTGCCAGCAGCTCCCGGACTAGCGGGGACACAGATACGCAGTATTTT. Amino acid sequence: CASSSRTSGDTDTQYF.

The chain combines TRBV20-1 with TRBJ2-7; D not resolved. The germline CDR1 and CDR2 sequences are DFQATT and SNEGSKA (reference sequence). V lost 6 bases and J lost 3, with 15 bases in between. There are 13 residues in the CDR3. The CDR3 protein is CSARRTQSYEQYF. DNA for the CDR3: TGCAGTGCCCGCAGGACCCAAAGCTACGAGCAGTACTTC.

This chain connects TRBV5-1 to TRBJ2-7, with TRBD2 matching over 8 bases. Per the germline V gene, CDR1 is SGHRS and CDR2 is YFSETQ. The CDR3 totals 14 residues. The trim removed 4 bases at V and 5 bases at J, leaving 8 bases unmatched. The CDR3 protein is CASSDTGTSNEQYF. In nucleotides, the CDR3 is TGCGCCAGCAGCGATACCGGGACTAGTAACGAGCAGTACTTC.

Of note for this clonotype: The junction and the germline gene differ at one end; a read error may be behind it. This chain connects TRBV29-1 to TRBJ1-5; D not certain. The length of the CDR3 is 17 residues. Per the germline V gene, CDR1 is SQVTM and CDR2 is ANQGSEA. CDR3 sequence (DNA): TGCAGCGCTGAAGATCCCATAGACCCGGGTGGCAATCAGCCCCAGCATTTT. Translated, it gives CSAEDPIDPGGNQPQHF. The complete variable domain, with remaining parts taken from reference TRBV29-1 and TRBJ1-5, reads SAVISQKPSRDICQRGTSLTIQCQVDSQVTMMFWYRQQPGQSLTLIATANQGSEATYESGFVIDKFPISRPNLTFSTLTVSNMSPEDSSIYLCSAEDPIDPGGNQPQHFGDGTRLSIL.

A word on this clonotype: The junction departs from the called germline gene at one end, perhaps through a read error. The rearrangement joins TRBV6-5 to TRBJ2-3; D is unresolved. Germline V gene sequence: CDR1 MNHEY, CDR2 SVGAGI. This CDR3 contains 15 residues. The DNA of the CDR3 is TGTGCCAGCAGACCCGGACCGACAAGCACAGATACGCGGTATTTT. The encoded protein is CASRPGPTSTDTRYF.

This chain uses TRBV12-3 or TRBV12-4 with TRBJ1-2; D perhaps matches TRBD1 (6 bases). The CDR3 consists of 13 residues. With 5 bases removed from V and 5 bases from J, the gap between germline ends came to 12 bases. The CDR3 reads CASSRGGQYGYTF. The CDR3 nucleotides read TGTGCCAGCAGTCGGGGGGGGCAGTATGGCTACACCTTC.